One T cell receptor beta chain is described in this entry. No antigen is known for it. This may arise from a read error, as a much more abundant clone is one base away. These data belong to a study of tumor and adjacent non-tumor tissue in lung cancer (dated by TCRdb to 2017 to 2018). Turning to the overall study: Of the cohort, over 9 patients had adenocarcinoma, 2 had squamous cell carcinoma and 1 had small cell lung cancer. The 15 or so patients were aged about 30 to 76 years, included some 10 men and 5 women, and had TNM stage I to III disease. In total, sequencing yielded 125,075,908 productive TCRbeta reads, which works out to an average of approximately 4.1 million reads per sample. The study compared bulk TCRbeta repertoires between lung tumor tissue and matched distant non-tumor lung tissue from over twelve lung cancer patients. TCRbeta CDR3 sequencing was performed on a few dozen paired specimens, with one tumor sample and one normal lung sample collected per patient.

RNA was isolated from bulk unsorted tissue, and RNA quality was assessed with a NanoDrop ND-1000 and an Agilent 2100. For the normal lung samples, distant non-tumor tissue was collected more than 3 cm away from the tumor edge. All donors had newly diagnosed lung cancer, had not received prior chemotherapy, and were admitted for thoracic surgery in China between August and November 2014. Patients with previous radiotherapy or chemotherapy, or with another concurrent cancer, were excluded from the study. Surgical tissue pieces of 1-2 cm3 were preserved in RNAlater solution and were kept at -80 degrees C until use. Here is what the overall study found, with its caveats: TCR diversity (inverse Simpson) was significantly higher in tumor than in normal lung tissue (roughly 390 vs 170, P = 0.0075, Mann-Whitney U test). Because peripheral blood was not sequenced, the blood TCRbeta repertoires of the lung cancer patients in the study went unexamined. Only roughly 16 patients were in the cohort, and the authors stated that larger samples and more detailed clinical data are needed. The top 100 clones accounted for a significantly larger cumulative portion of the repertoire in normal lung than in tumor tissue. Younger patients had significantly higher TCR diversity, and higher tumor TCR diversity was associated with shorter overall and disease-free survival. Neither the sequencing platform nor unique molecular identifiers are mentioned in the methods.

The library was built by means of multiplex PCR. Sequenced using an Illumina HiSeq 2500. TCRbeta libraries were constructed through three rounds of nested PCR with primers (Table S4) according to protocols modified from ARM-PCR. Before sequencing, PCR products in the 200-500 bp range were cut out of the gel and cleaned up using the QIAquick gel extraction kit. Concerning the study's data processing: Reads were cleaned with Trimmomatic, merged with FLASH into complete CDR3 sequences, and assigned to V(D)J germline segments with MiTCR. Clonal diversity was computed as the inverse Simpson's index with VDJtools. In-frame sequences lacking a premature stop codon were counted as productive reads. TCRdb itself trimmed the public reads at Q25 with fastp, ran MiXCR and retained productive beta chains. Rows with one shared CDR3 protein collapse into an entry with the most common genes and DNA. The V and J calls and clone size come from TCRdb's table, not from the authors' own analysis. The sample table holds under 85,000 distinct CDR3 sequences, of which less than 85% were seen once. In total, the top ten clones hold 40% of the sample.

This TCR came from a man between 70 and 80 years old with non-small cell lung cancer. The specimen sequenced was distant non-tumor lung tissue.

The CDR3 protein: CASSLSPTSGRHPDEDTQYF. In nucleotides, the sequence is TGTGCCAGCAGTTTATCACCTACTAGCGGGAGACACCCTGACGAAGATACGCAGTATTTT. This chain joins TRBV28 to TRBJ2-3; the central 11 bases match TRBD2. The CDR3 has 20 amino acids, counting the end cysteine and phenylalanine. Here the CDR3 DNA is all that survives: 60 bases in frame from base 1. At the junction V is shortened by 1 base and J by 5 bases; bases outside the gene matches: 17. From the germline V gene, CDR1 is MDHEN and CDR2 is SYDVKM.